This T cell receptor (beta chain) comes out of a study of early stage breast cancer tumors. About the research overall: Of roughly 17 invasive breast tumors, about a dozen were hormone receptor-positive, HER2-negative.

About this clone: The antigen is not known.

Produced via immunoSEQ multiplex PCR; TCRdb's table is partial and in-frame only. The sample contains fewer than 9,000 clones, 62% of which appear only once. Study outcomes and limitations: Bulk DNA sequencing of unsorted cells missed chain pairing and markers. Tumors had roughly 2.5-fold higher T cell density than normal breast.

This CDR3 comprises 16 residues. Per the germline V gene, CDR1 is PRHDT and CDR2 is FYEKMQ (reference sequence). V lost 4 bases and J lost 3, with 19 bases in between. The sample consisted of breast tumor tissue. This sequence originates from a person aged 70 to 85 with breast cancer. This chain uses TRBV13 with TRBJ2-7, with a possible D match to TRBD2 (5 bases). CDR3 residues: CASSSPHGKNNYEQYF. The CDR3 region has the DNA TGTGCCAGCAGCTCACCCCACGGGAAGAATAACTACGAGCAGTACTTC.